One T cell receptor beta chain is described in this entry. Its specificity is unknown. This specimen belongs to a study of response to subunit inactivated influenza vaccine. Study results and caveats: Researchers suggested that each seasonal influenza vaccination recruits few new T cells.

MiXCR, run by TCRdb on the RT-PCR reads, gives a single entry per CDR3 protein. The sample has fewer than 700,000 distinct CDR3 sequences, 10% to 15% seen once. The CDR3 loop spans 20 amino acids. The V end lost 2 bases, the J end lost 0 bases, and 22 bases lay between the germline ends. This chain uses TRBV12-3 or TRBV12-4 with TRBJ2-2; D is uncertain. The sequence came from a man in his fifties or sixties who received an inactivated influenza vaccine. The sample consisted of PBMCs from blood, taken 45 days after vaccination. The CDR3 DNA is TGTGCCAGCAGTTTATTCAACCCACTTTTAATTTTCCCGAACACCGGGGAGCTGTTTTTT. Encoded protein: CASSLFNPLLIFPNTGELFF.